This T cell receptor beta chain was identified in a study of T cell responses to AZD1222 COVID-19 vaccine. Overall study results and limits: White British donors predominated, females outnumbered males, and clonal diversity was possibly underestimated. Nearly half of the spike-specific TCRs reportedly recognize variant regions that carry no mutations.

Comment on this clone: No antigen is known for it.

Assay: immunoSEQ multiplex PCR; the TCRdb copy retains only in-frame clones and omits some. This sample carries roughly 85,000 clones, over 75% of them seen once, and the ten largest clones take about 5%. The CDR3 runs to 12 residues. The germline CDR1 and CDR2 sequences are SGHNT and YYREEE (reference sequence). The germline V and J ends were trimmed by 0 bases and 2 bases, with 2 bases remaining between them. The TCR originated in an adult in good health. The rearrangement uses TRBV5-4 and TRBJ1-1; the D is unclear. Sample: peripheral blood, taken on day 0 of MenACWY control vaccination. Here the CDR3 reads CASSLANTEAFF. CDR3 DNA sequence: TGTGCCAGCAGCTTGGCCAACACTGAAGCTTTCTTT.